This T cell receptor beta chain was identified during a study of response to subunit inactivated influenza vaccine. Study observations and caveats: Authors suggested each seasonal flu vaccination may recruit only limited numbers of new T cells.

In germline, CDR1 is DFQATT, CDR2 SNEGSKA (reference sequence). Trimming cost V 3 bases and J 2 bases; bases outside gene matches: 0. The CDR3 has 13 amino acids. TCRdb itself ran the RT-PCR reads through MiXCR, one entry per CDR3 protein. The sample yields 700,000 to 800,000 distinct CDR3 sequences, 15% to 20% seen once. A note on this clonotype: What it binds is not known.

The V call is TRBV20-1, the J call TRBJ2-1; 8 positions match TRBD2. The specimen was PBMCs from blood, collected roughly 5 days after vaccination. The receptor comes from a middle-aged man who received an inactivated influenza vaccine. This CDR3 reads CSASGRAYNEQFF. CDR3 nucleotide sequence: TGCAGTGCTAGCGGGAGGGCCTACAATGAGCAGTTCTTC.